This T cell receptor (beta chain) was sequenced for a study of cytomegalovirus exposure and HLA in healthy donors. Use of 60 Vbeta and 13 Jbeta primers characterized the PCR. Here immunoSEQ multiplex PCR was the method, and the copy in TCRdb shows in-frame clones only, minus some. The sample yields 200,000 to 250,000 clones, more than 60% seen once. Germline CDR1 is ENHRY and CDR2 is SYGVKD. V was clipped by 6 bases and J by 0 bases; unmatched bases: 7. The CDR3 is 16 amino acids. The chain uses TRBV10-3 and TRBJ2-1; 8 bases are shared with TRBD1. This TCR derives from a middle-aged man in good health and CMV-seronegative. Sequencing input: PBMCs. Here the CDR3 DNA reads TGTGCCATCAGGGGCGACAGGGGCAGCTCCTACAATGAGCAGTTCTTC. Its translation is CAIRGDRGSSYNEQFF.